The rows below give T cell receptor beta chains drawn from one sample of a study of cytomegalovirus exposure and HLA in healthy donors. Measured with immunoSEQ multiplex PCR; TCRdb has only the in-frame clones, and not every one. The data hold roughly 190,000 clones, with about four fifths observed a single time. Sequenced material: PBMCs. The origin of the receptors is a female donor in good health and CMV-seronegative. Both conserved end residues are part of each CDR3. Fields, in order: D gene, V gene, J gene, clone size, CDR3 protein, CDR3 DNA. A D gene is named only where the DNA matches it firmly. Size tells how often a clone was seen (once, few, many) or the class of an expanded clone, and some rows leave it out.

D: TRBD2
V: TRBV18
J: TRBJ2-5
size: few
CDR3: CASSPTEGLAGQETQYF
DNA: TGTGCCAGCTCACCAACCGAAGGGTTAGCGGGACAAGAGACCCAGTACTTC

D: NA
V: TRBV29-1
J: TRBJ2-6
size: NA
CDR3: CSVGLPVAGANVLTF
DNA: TGCAGCGTTGGCCTCCCGGTAGCTGGGGCCAACGTCCTGACTTTC

D: NA
V: TRBV27
J: TRBJ2-7
size: NA
CDR3: CASSPGKGPSLGEQYF
DNA: TGTGCCAGCAGTCCGGGGAAAGGACCCTCTTTGGGCGAGCAGTACTTC

D: NA
V: TRBV7-2
J: TRBJ2-2
size: NA
CDR3: CASSFARSGELFF
DNA: TGTGCCAGCAGCTTCGCTAGGTCGGGGGAGCTGTTTTTT

D: NA
V: TRBV2
J: TRBJ2-3
size: NA
CDR3: CASSEVVGGPGADTQYF
DNA: TGTGCCAGCAGTGAAGTCGTTGGGGGCCCCGGCGCAGATACGCAGTATTTT

D: TRBD1
V: TRBV19
J: TRBJ2-5
size: NA
CDR3: CASSTTGQQETQYF
DNA: TGTGCCAGTAGTACCACGGGACAGCAAGAGACCCAGTACTTC

D: NA
V: TRBV15
J: TRBJ2-2
size: few
CDR3: CATSRVQGGELFF
DNA: TGTGCCACCAGCAGAGTACAGGGCGGGGAGCTGTTTTTT

D: NA
V: TRBV9
J: TRBJ2-5
size: NA
CDR3: CASSGVPLETQYF
DNA: TGTGCCAGCAGCGGCGTGCCTCTGGAGACCCAGTACTTC

D: TRBD2
V: TRBV15
J: TRBJ2-2
size: NA
CDR3: CATSRVRWTSGSFAGELFF
DNA: TGTGCCACCAGCAGAGTCCGTTGGACTAGCGGGAGTTTTGCCGGGGAGCTGTTTTTT

D: TRBD1
V: TRBV4-3
J: TRBJ2-3
size: NA
CDR3: CASSSRDRGLRQYF
DNA: TGCGCCAGCAGCTCCCGGGACAGGGGGCTCCGGCAGTATTTT

D: NA
V: TRBV29-1
J: TRBJ1-1
size: few
CDR3: CSVYSFSAFF
DNA: TGCAGCGTTTATTCCTTCTCAGCTTTCTTT

D: NA
V: TRBV7-9
J: TRBJ2-7
size: NA
CDR3: CASSPPTSYEQYF
DNA: TGTGCCAGCAGCCCGCCGACTAGCTACGAGCAGTACTTC

D: NA
V: TRBV19
J: TRBJ1-5
size: few
CDR3: CASSMRRGNSNQPQHF
DNA: TGTGCCAGTAGTATGAGAAGGGGGAATAGCAATCAGCCCCAGCATTTT

D: NA
V: TRBV30
J: TRBJ2-7
size: NA
CDR3: CAWSVQGTYEQYF
DNA: TGTGCCTGGAGTGTGCAGGGGACCTACGAGCAGTACTTC

D: TRBD1
V: TRBV28
J: TRBJ1-2
size: few
CDR3: CASNLGQWDGYTF
DNA: TGTGCCAGCAACCTGGGACAGTGGGACGGCTACACCTTC

D: TRBD1
V: TRBV5-1
J: TRBJ2-7
size: NA
CDR3: CASSMTGGSTYEQYF
DNA: TGTGCCAGCAGCATGACAGGGGGTAGTACCTACGAGCAGTACTTC

D: TRBD2
V: TRBV6-1
J: TRBJ2-1
size: NA
CDR3: CASSEEPLAGGGEQFF
DNA: TGTGCCAGCAGTGAAGAGCCCCTAGCGGGAGGCGGTGAGCAGTTCTTC

D: TRBD1
V: TRBV29-1
J: TRBJ2-7
size: NA
CDR3: CSVSTGGASEQYF
DNA: TGCAGCGTTTCGACAGGGGGCGCGTCCGAGCAGTACTTC

D: TRBD1
V: TRBV27
J: TRBJ2-2
size: NA
CDR3: CASRWTGDGELFF
DNA: TGTGCCAGCAGGTGGACAGGGGACGGGGAGCTGTTTTTT

D: TRBD2
V: TRBV7-2
J: TRBJ2-3
size: NA
CDR3: CASSRASGSTDTQYF
DNA: TGTGCCAGCAGCCGAGCTAGCGGTAGCACAGATACGCAGTATTTT

D: TRBD1
V: TRBV5-4
J: TRBJ2-7
size: NA
CDR3: CASSPAGTASYEQYF
DNA: TGTGCCAGCAGCCCAGCCGGGACAGCCTCCTACGAGCAGTACTTC

D: NA
V: TRBV7-3
J: TRBJ2-6
size: NA
CDR3: CASSSPSGSGANVLTF
DNA: TGTGCCAGCAGCTCTCCCTCAGGCTCTGGGGCCAACGTCCTGACTTTC

D: NA
V: TRBV28
J: TRBJ2-4
size: few
CDR3: CASSRGNIQYF
DNA: TGTGCCAGCAGTCGGGGAAACATTCAGTACTTC

D: NA
V: TRBV2
J: TRBJ2-7
size: NA
CDR3: CASNRMPYEQYF
DNA: TGTGCCAGCAACAGGATGCCCTACGAGCAGTACTTC

D: NA
V: TRBV5-5
J: TRBJ2-7
size: NA
CDR3: CASNELGSEEQYF
DNA: TGTGCCAGCAACGAGCTAGGATCGGAAGAGCAGTACTTC

D: TRBD1
V: TRBV11-3
J: TRBJ1-1
size: NA
CDR3: CASSLGGTATNTEAFF
DNA: TGTGCCAGCAGCTTAGGGGGGACAGCCACGAACACTGAAGCTTTCTTT

D: NA
V: TRBV5-1
J: TRBJ2-5
size: NA
CDR3: CASSVTGIQETQYF
DNA: TGCGCCAGCAGCGTAACAGGTATCCAAGAGACCCAGTACTTC

D: NA
V: TRBV19
J: TRBJ2-3
size: NA
CDR3: CATQRDILTDTQYF
DNA: TGTGCCACCCAAAGAGACATCCTCACAGATACGCAGTATTTT

D: NA
V: TRBV12-5
J: TRBJ1-1
size: NA
CDR3: CASGLIVQRPLNTEAFF
DNA: TGTGCTAGTGGTTTGATCGTACAGAGACCTTTGAACACTGAAGCTTTCTTT

D: NA
V: TRBV27
J: TRBJ2-1
size: NA
CDR3: CASLGGLGEQFF
DNA: TGTGCCAGCCTCGGGGGGCTCGGTGAGCAGTTCTTC

D: NA
V: TRBV9
J: TRBJ2-1
size: NA
CDR3: CASSGAGSEQFF
DNA: TGTGCCAGCAGTGGGGCGGGGAGTGAGCAGTTCTTC

D: TRBD1
V: TRBV2
J: TRBJ2-5
size: NA
CDR3: CASRDRGRETQYF
DNA: TGTGCCAGCAGGGACAGGGGTAGGGAGACCCAGTACTTC

D: NA
V: TRBV6-5
J: TRBJ1-2
size: NA
CDR3: CASSYRQGLNYGYTF
DNA: TGTGCCAGCAGTTACAGGCAGGGTCTTAACTATGGCTACACCTTC

D: NA
V: TRBV5-1
J: TRBJ1-3
size: once
CDR3: CASSLIPGNTIYF
DNA: TGCGCCAGCAGCTTAATCCCAGGAAACACCATATATTTT

D: TRBD1
V: TRBV2
J: TRBJ2-3
size: NA
CDR3: CASSLSTYRGDTQYF
DNA: TGTGCCAGCAGCCTAAGCACATACAGGGGGGATACGCAGTATTTT

D: TRBD1
V: TRBV19
J: TRBJ1-6
size: NA
CDR3: CASSKSRDRGIRSPLHF
DNA: TGTGCCAGTAGTAAATCGCGGGACAGGGGGATCCGTTCACCCCTCCACTTT

D: NA
V: TRBV6-4
J: TRBJ2-7
size: NA
CDR3: CASRVEQDYEQYF
DNA: TGTGCCAGCAGGGTTGAACAGGACTACGAGCAGTACTTC

D: TRBD1
V: TRBV7-9
J: TRBJ2-7
size: NA
CDR3: CASSSRQGANYEQYF
DNA: TGTGCCAGCAGCTCTAGACAGGGAGCGAACTACGAGCAGTACTTC

D: TRBD2
V: TRBV9
J: TRBJ2-3
size: once
CDR3: CASSVRIAGGLADTQYF
DNA: TGTGCCAGCAGCGTGAGGATAGCGGGGGGGCTAGCAGATACGCAGTATTTT

D: TRBD2
V: TRBV5-1
J: TRBJ2-5
size: NA
CDR3: CASSLTRTSGGYQETQYF
DNA: TGCGCCAGCAGCCTTACCCGGACTAGCGGGGGGTACCAAGAGACCCAGTACTTC

D: TRBD1
V: TRBV2
J: TRBJ2-1
size: NA
CDR3: CASLLSGQGYNEQFF
DNA: TGTGCCAGTCTCCTTAGCGGACAGGGCTACAATGAGCAGTTCTTC